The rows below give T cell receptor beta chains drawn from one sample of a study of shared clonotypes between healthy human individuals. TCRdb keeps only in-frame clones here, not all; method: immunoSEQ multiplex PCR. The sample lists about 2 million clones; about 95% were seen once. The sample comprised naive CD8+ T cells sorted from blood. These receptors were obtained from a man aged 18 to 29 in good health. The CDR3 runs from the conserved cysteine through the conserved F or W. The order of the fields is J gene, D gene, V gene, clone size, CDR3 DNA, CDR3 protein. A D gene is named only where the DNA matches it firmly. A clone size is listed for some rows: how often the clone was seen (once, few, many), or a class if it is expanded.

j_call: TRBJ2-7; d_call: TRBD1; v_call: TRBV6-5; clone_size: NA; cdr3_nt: TGTGCCAGCAGTTATGGGACAGCCTCCTACGAGCAGTACTTC; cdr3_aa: CASSYGTASYEQYF
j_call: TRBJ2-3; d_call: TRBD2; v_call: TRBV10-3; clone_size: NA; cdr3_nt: TGTGCCATCAGTGGACTAGCGGAGGGGCTTGGCACAGATACGCAGTATTTT; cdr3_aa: CAISGLAEGLGTDTQYF
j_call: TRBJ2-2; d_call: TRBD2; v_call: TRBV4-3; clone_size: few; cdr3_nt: TGCGCCAGCAGCCAAGATCTAGCGGCGAACACCGGGGAGCTGTTTTTT; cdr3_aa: CASSQDLAANTGELFF
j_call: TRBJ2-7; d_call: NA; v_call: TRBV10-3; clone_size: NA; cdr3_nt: TGTGCCATCAGTGCGACTGATGAGTGGGAGCAGTACTTC; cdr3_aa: CAISATDEWEQYF
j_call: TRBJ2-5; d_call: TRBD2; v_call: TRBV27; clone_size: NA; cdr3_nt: TGTGCCAGCAGTTTATCGATGGCTAGCGGGGACCAAGAGACCCAGTACTTC; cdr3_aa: CASSLSMASGDQETQYF
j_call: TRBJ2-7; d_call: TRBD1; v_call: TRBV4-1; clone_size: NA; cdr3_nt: TGCGCCAGCAGCGGGCCCGGGACAGTCTCCTACGAGCAGTACTTC; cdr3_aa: CASSGPGTVSYEQYF
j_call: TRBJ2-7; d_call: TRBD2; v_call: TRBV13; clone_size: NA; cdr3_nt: TGTGCCAGCGGAGCCGCCGGGACTAGTCGTCCCGAGCAGTACTTC; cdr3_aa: CASGAAGTSRPEQYF
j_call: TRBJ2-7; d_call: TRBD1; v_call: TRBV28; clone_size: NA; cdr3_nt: TGTGCCAGCAGCTCCGGGACAGGGGTCTACGAGCAGTACTTC; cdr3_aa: CASSSGTGVYEQYF
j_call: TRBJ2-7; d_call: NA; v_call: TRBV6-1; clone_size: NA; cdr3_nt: TGTGCCAGCAGTCCTACAGGGCCCGGCGAGCAGTACTTC; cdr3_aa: CASSPTGPGEQYF
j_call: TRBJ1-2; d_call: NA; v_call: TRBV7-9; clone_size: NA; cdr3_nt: TGTGCCAGCAGCTTAGTGCGATCCGGGCCTATGGGCTACACCTTC; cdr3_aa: CASSLVRSGPMGYTF
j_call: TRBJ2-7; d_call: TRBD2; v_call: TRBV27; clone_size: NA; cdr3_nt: TGTGCCAGCAGCTTTATTGTTCCTTTCGGGACTAGTGGTTACGAGCAGTACTTC; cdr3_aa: CASSFIVPFGTSGYEQYF
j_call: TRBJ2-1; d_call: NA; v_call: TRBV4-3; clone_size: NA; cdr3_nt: TGCGCCAGCAGCCTCTCGTGGGACAACAATGAGCAGTTCTTC; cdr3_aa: CASSLSWDNNEQFF
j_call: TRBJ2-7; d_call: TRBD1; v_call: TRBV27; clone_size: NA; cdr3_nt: TGTGCCAGCAGTTCGACCGGGACAGGGGACCCCTCGGAGTACTTC; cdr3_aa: CASSSTGTGDPSEYF
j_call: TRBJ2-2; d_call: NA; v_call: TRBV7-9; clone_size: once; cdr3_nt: TGTGCCAGCAGCTTAGGGTCGGCAGACCAGTTCGCGAACACCGGGGAGCTGTTTTTT; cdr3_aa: CASSLGSADQFANTGELFF
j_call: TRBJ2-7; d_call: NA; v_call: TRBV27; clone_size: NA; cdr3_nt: TGTGCCAGCACCGCCATCGGGCCAAAGGGTCTTTACGAGCAGTACTTC; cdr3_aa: CASTAIGPKGLYEQYF